This T cell receptor (beta chain) appears in the sequencing data of a study of spatial heterogeneity in lung cancer. Study background: The study observed each unique TCR and UMI combination more than ten times on average in raw reads.

Individually, TCR cDNA molecules were each labelled with a unique molecular identifier. TCRdb recomputed calls from the 5' RACE reads with MiXCR, one row per CDR3 protein. This table holds 10,000 to 15,000 distinct CDR3 sequences, approximately 7% found once. This clonotype was detected ten times or more. Its target is unknown. General study findings and limits: Ubiquitous and regional expanded TCR counts tracked ubiquitous and regional nonsynonymous mutations, respectively. Tumor mutation counts were tracked by expanded intratumoral alpha and beta TCR counts.

The time point is: sample taken at primary tumor resection. From tumor, nontumor lung or frozen PBMC, whole RNA was taken unsorted for sequencing. This TCR was recovered from a female donor with early-stage non-small cell lung cancer. The sequences come from lung tumor tissue, collected at surgery.

This CDR3 is CASSSGEGSSYEQYF. CDR3 in DNA: TGTGCCAGCTCATCAGGGGAGGGGAGCTCCTACGAGCAGTACTTC. V is TRBV18 and J is TRBJ2-7; D may be TRBD2 (7 bases). Germline V gene data show CDR1 as KGHSH and CDR2 as LQKENI. There are 15 residues in the CDR3. V was clipped by 5 bases and J by 0 bases, with 14 bases between them.